This TCR beta chain was sequenced during a study of CD4 and CD8 cells across lung adenocarcinoma regions (dated 2018 in TCRdb). About the investigation overall: The study compared tumor centers with tumor margins to examine intratumor heterogeneity of the T cell receptor repertoire.

The library came from PCR. The instrument was a HiSeq X Ten. Through fastp at Q25 and MiXCR, TCRdb rebuilt clones from the public reads, retaining in-frame beta chains. Each entry is one CDR3 protein sequence, shown with its most common DNA and genes. In this sample the table shows about 3,500 distinct CDR3 sequences, around three fifths of which occur a single time. In total, the top ten clones hold 15% to 20% of the sample. The donors were patients who had localized lung adenocarcinoma, which is a subtype of non-small cell lung cancer. Samples were obtained from the margins of localized lung adenocarcinomas. CD4+ T cells from tumor tissue were profiled separately from CD8+ T cells for TCR repertoire analysis. About this clonotype itself: It has no known antigen specificity. No quality values exist for individual bases; no much larger clone is one base distant.

There are 13 amino acids in the CDR3, from cysteine to phenylalanine inclusive. The entry retains the CDR3 DNA only, 39 bases that are in frame from base 1. V is pruned by 6 bases and J by 13 bases, leaving 6 bases of the junction without a gene match. The germline V gene sets CDR1 to MNHNS and CDR2 to SASEGT. This chain is built from TRBV6-1 and TRBJ2-1; 13 bases in the junction line up with TRBD2. Specimen: CD4+ T cells from the margin of a lung tumor. What this sample's cell subset or site label stands for: tumor margin region. The clonotype comes from a female donor with lung adenocarcinoma. The CD4 and CD8 labels of this study may be unreliable. The nucleotides read TGTGCCAGCAGGGTACTGGGACTAGCGGGACAGTTCTTC. Its product reads: CASRVLGLAGQFF.